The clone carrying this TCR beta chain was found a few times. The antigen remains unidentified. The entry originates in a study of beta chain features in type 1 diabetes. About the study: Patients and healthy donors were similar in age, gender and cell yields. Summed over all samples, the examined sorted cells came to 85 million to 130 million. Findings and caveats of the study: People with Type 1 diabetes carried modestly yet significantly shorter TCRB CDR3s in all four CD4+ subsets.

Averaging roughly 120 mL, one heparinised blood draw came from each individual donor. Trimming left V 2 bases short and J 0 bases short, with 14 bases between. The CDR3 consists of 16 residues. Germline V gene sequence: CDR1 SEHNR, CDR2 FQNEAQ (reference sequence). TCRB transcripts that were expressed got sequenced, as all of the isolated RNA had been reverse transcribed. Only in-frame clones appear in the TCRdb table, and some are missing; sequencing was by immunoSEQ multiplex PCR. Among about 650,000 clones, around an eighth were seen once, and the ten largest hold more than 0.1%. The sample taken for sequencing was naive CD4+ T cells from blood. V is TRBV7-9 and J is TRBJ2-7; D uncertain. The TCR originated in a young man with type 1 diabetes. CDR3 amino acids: CASSLNFGDYSYEQYF. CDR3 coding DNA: TGTGCCAGCAGCTTAAATTTCGGAGATTACTCCTACGAGCAGTACTTC.